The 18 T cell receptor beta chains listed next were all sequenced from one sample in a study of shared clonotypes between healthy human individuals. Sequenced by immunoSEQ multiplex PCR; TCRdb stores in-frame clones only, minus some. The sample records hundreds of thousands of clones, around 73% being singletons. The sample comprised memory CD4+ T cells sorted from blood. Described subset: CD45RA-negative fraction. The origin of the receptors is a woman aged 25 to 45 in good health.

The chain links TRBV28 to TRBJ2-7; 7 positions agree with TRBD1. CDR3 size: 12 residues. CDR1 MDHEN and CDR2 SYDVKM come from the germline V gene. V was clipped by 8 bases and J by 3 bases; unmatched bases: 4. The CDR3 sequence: CASRYRGYEQYF. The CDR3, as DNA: TGTGCCAGCCGTTACAGGGGCTACGAGCAGTACTTC.

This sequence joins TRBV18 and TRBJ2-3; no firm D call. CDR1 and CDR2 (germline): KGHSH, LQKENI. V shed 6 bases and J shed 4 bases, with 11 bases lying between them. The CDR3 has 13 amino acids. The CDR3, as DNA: TGTGCCAGCTCGGCGCTCCCGTCAGATACGCAGTATTTT. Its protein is CASSALPSDTQYF.

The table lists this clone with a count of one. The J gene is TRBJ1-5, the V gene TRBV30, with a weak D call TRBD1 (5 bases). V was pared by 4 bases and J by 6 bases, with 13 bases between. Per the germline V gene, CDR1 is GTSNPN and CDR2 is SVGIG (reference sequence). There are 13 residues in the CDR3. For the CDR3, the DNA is TGTGCCTGGACCCAGGGTGGGGGTCAGCCCCAGCATTTT. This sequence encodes CAWTQGGGQPQHF.

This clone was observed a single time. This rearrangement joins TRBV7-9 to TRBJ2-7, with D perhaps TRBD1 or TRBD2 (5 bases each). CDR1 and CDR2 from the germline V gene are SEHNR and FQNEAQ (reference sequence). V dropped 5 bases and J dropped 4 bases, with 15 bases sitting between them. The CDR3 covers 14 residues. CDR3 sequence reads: CASSPRDRRYEQYF. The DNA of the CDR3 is TGTGCCAGCAGCCCTCGGGACCGCAGATACGAGCAGTACTTC.

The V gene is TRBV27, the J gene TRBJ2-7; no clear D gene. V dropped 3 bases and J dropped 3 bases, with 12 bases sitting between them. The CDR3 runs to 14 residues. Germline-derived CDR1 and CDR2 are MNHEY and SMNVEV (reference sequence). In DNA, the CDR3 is TGTGCCAGCAGTTTTTCCAGGCTAGACTACGAGCAGTACTTC. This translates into CASSFSRLDYEQYF.

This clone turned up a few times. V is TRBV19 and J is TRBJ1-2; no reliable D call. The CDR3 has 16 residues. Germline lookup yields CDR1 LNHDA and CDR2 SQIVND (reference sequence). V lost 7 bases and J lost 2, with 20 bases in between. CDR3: CASTQIWENQNYGYTF. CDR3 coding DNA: TGTGCCAGTACTCAAATATGGGAGAATCAGAACTATGGCTACACCTTC. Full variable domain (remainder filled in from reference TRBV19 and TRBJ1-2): DGGITQSPKYLFRKEGQNVTLSCEQNLNHDAMYWYRQDPGQGLRLIYYSQIVNDFQKGDIAEGYSVSREKKESFPLTVTSAQKNPTAFYLCASTQIWENQNYGYTFGSGTRLTVV.

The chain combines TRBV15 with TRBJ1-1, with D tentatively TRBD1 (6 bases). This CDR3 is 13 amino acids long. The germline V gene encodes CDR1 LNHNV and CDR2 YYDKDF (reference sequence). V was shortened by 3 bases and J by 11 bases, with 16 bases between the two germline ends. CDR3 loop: CATSRPTTGKAFF. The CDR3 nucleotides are TGTGCCACCAGCAGGCCAACCACAGGGAAGGCTTTCTTT.

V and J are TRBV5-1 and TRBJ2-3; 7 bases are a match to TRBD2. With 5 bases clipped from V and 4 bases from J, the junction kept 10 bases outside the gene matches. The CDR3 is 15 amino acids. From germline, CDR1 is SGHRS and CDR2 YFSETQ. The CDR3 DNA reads TGCGCCAGCAGTTCCGGGGGGTTGCCCCCAGATACGCAGTATTTT. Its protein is CASSSGGLPPDTQYF.

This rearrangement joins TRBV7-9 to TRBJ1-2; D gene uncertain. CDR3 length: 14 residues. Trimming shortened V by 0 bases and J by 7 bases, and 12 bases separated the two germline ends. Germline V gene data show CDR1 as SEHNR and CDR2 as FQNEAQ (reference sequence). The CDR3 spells CASSLARYMGGYTF. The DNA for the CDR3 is TGTGCCAGCAGCTTAGCAAGGTATATGGGTGGCTACACCTTC.

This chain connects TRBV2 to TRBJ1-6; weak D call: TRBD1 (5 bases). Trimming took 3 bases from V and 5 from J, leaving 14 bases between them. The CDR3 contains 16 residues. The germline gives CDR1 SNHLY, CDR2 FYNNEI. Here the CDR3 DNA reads TGTGCCAGCAGTGATAGGGGACTTGCCAATAATTCACCCCTCCACTTT. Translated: CASSDRGLANNSPLHF.

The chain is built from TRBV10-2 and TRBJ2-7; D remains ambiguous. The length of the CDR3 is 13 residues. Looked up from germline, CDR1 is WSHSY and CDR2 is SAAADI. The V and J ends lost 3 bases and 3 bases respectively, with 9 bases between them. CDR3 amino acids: CASSEGTYYEQYF. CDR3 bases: TGCGCCAGCAGTGAAGGCACCTACTACGAGCAGTACTTC.

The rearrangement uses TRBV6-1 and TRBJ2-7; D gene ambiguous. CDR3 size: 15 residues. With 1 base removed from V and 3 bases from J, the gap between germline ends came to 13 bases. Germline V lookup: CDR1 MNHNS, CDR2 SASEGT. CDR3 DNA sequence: TGTGCCAGCAGTGAAGGAGGATTCTCCCTCTACGAGCAGTACTTC. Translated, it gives CASSEGGFSLYEQYF.

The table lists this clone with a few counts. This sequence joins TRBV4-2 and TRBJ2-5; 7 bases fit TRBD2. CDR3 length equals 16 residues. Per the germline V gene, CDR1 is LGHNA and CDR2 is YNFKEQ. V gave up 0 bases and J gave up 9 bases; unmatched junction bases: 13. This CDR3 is CASSQDSGDYALAQYF. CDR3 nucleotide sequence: TGTGCCAGCAGCCAAGATTCGGGGGACTATGCTCTAGCCCAGTACTTC.

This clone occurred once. The DNA of the CDR3 is TGTGCCAGCAGCCCCACAGGGGCGGCTATAAATGAAAAACTGTTTTTT. This codes for CASSPTGAAINEKLFF. The chain combines TRBV7-9 with TRBJ1-4; TRBD1 agrees at 7 bases. CDR3 length: 16 amino acids. Trimming at V came to 5 bases and at J to 5 bases, leaving 11 bases not matched to a gene. The germline V gene encodes CDR1 SEHNR and CDR2 FQNEAQ (reference sequence).

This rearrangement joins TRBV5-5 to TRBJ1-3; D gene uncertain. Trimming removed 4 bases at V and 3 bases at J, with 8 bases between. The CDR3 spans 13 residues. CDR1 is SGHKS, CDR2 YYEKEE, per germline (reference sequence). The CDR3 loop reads CASSGWDGNTIYF. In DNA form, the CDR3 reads TGTGCCAGCAGCGGGTGGGATGGAAACACCATATATTTT.

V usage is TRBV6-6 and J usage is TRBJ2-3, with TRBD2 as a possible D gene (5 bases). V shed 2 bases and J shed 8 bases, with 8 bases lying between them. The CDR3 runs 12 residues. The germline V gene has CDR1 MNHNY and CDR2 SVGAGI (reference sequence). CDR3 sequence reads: CASSYAGSTQYF. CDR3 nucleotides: TGTGCCAGCAGTTACGCGGGCAGTACGCAGTATTTT.

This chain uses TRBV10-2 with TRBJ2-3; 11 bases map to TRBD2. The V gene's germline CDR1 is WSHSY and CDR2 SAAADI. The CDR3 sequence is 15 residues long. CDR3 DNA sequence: TGCGCGACGTTGGGGACTAGCGGACTCAAGGATACGCAGTATTTT. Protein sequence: CATLGTSGLKDTQYF.

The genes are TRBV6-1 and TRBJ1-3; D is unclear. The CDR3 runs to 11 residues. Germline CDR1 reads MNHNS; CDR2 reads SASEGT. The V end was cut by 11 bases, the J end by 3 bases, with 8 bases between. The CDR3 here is CAGTGGNTIYF. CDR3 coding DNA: TGTGCCGGCACGGGTGGAAACACCATATATTTT.